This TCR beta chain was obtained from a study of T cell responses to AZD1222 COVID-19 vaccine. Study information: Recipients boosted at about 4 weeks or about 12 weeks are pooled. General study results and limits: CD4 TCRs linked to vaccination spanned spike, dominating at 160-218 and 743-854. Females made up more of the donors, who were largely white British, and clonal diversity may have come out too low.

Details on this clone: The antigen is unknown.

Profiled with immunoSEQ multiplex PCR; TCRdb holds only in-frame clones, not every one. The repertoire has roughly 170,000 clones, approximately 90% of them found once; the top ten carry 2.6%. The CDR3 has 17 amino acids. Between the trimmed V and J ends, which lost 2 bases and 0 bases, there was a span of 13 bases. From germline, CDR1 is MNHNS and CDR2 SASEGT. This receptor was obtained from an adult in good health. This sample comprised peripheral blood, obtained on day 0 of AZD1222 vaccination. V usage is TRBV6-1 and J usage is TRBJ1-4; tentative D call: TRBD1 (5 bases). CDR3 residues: CASSELGRTATNEKLFF. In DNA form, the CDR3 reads TGTGCCAGCAGTGAATTGGGACGGACTGCAACTAATGAAAAACTGTTTTTT.